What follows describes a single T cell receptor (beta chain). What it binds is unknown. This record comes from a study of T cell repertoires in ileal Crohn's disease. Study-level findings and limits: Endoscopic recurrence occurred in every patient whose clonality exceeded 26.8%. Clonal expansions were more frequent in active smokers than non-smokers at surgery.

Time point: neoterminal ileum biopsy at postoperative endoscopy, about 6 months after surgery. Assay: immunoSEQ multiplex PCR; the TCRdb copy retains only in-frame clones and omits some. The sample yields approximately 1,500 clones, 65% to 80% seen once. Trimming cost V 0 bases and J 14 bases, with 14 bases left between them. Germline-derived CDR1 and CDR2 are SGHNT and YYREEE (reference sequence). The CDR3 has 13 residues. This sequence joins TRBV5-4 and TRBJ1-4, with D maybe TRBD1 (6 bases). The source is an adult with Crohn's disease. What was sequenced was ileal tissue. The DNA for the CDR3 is TGTGCCAGCAGCTTGGCACAGGGTTCCCATCTGTTTTTT. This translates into CASSLAQGSHLFF. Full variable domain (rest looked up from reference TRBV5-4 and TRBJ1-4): ETGVTQSPTHLIKTRGQQVTLRCSSQSGHNTVSWYQQALGQGPQFIFQYYREEENGRGNFPPRFSGLQFPNYSSELNVNALELDDSALYLCASSLAQGSHLFFGSGTQLSVL.